These 32 T cell receptor beta chains share one sample of origin, sequenced in a study of blood T cell repertoires in COVID-19. Libraries were prepared by immunoSEQ multiplex PCR; TCRdb keeps only in-frame clonotypes and omits some of them. The table includes some 120,000 clones, 70% to 80% detected once. The sample was peripheral blood. Receptors originate from a human donor in a cohort sampled during active COVID-19.

The CDR3 coding sequence is TGCGCCAGCAGTGCGTCGGCGGATGGCTACACCTTC. This gives the protein CASSASADGYTF. The chain is built from TRBV10-2 and TRBJ1-2; D not resolved. CDR1 and CDR2 from the germline V gene are WSHSY and SAAADI. The CDR3 runs 12 residues. The ends were cut back, 4 bases at V and 6 bases at J, with 9 bases in the middle.

This clone was seen once. V is TRBV4-1 and J is TRBJ2-5; 9 nucleotides line up with TRBD2. V trimming: 3 bases; J trimming: 5 bases; junction bases outside the gene matches: 4. The CDR3 is 14 amino acids. Germline CDR1 and CDR2: MGHRA and YSYEKL. CDR3 coding DNA: TGCGCCAGCAGCCATAGCGGGAGTGCTGAGACCCAGTACTTC. This codes for CASSHSGSAETQYF.

This clone showed up just a few times. This chain connects TRBV6-1 to TRBJ2-1, with TRBD2 matching 12 bases. The CDR3 has 15 amino acids. V trimming: 3 bases; J trimming: 7 bases; junction bases outside the gene matches: 4. In germline, CDR1 is MNHNS, CDR2 SASEGT. CDR3 in DNA: TGTGCCAGCAGTGAGACTAGCGGGAGCAGGAATGAGCAGTTCTTC. Its protein is CASSETSGSRNEQFF.

This rearrangement joins TRBV11-3 to TRBJ2-5; the match to TRBD1 covers 8 bases. The J segment lost 3 bases and the V segment lost 5 bases, leaving 8 bases of the junction unmatched. Germline loops: CDR1 SGHNT, CDR2 YENEEA. The CDR3 sequence is 15 residues long. The CDR3 coding sequence is TGTGCCAGCAGCCCCCCCCGGGACAGGAAAGAGACCCAGTACTTC. It specifies CASSPPRDRKETQYF.

The chain is built from TRBV25-1 and TRBJ1-1; unclear D gene. Trimming took 6 bases from V and 5 from J, leaving 16 bases between them. The CDR3 consists of 14 residues. Germline V CDR1 and CDR2: MGHDK, SYGVNS. The CDR3 nucleotides are TGTGCCAGCAGGCTGGGCGGGGATATGACTGAAGCTTTCTTT. Its protein product is CASRLGGDMTEAFF. Full variable domain (missing parts from reference TRBV25-1 and TRBJ1-1): EADIYQTPRYLVIGTGKKITLECSQTMGHDKMYWYQQDPGMELHLIHYSYGVNSTEKGDLSSESTVSRIRTEHFPLTLESARPSHTSQYLCASRLGGDMTEAFFGQGTRLTVV.

The rearrangement links TRBV7-6 to TRBJ2-7, with 10 bases matching TRBD2. V dropped 5 bases and J dropped 4; count of bases not matched to a gene: 8. The CDR3 totals 15 residues. Germline V gene data show CDR1 as SGHVS and CDR2 as FNYEAQ. The CDR3 region has the DNA TGTGCCAGCAGCCCACTAGCGGGGTTAACTTACGAGCAGTACTTC. It translates to CASSPLAGLTYEQYF.

The gene calls are TRBV19 and TRBJ2-7; weak D call: TRBD1 (6 bases). The CDR3 totals 11 residues. Germline values: CDR1 LNHDA, CDR2 SQIVND (reference sequence). V was trimmed by 6 bases and J by 4 bases, leaving 7 bases between them. The CDR3 sequence is CASSRGYEQYF. CDR3 DNA sequence: TGTGCCAGTAGCAGGGGTTACGAGCAGTACTTC.

This chain joins TRBV28 and TRBJ2-7; TRBD2 aligns across 9 bases. The V gene's germline CDR1 is MDHEN and CDR2 SYDVKM. The V segment lost 5 bases and the J segment 4 bases; nucleotides outside the gene matches: 9. The CDR3 consists of 15 residues. In DNA, the CDR3 is TGTGCCAGCAGTGCTTGGGCTAGCGGGACTTACGAGCAGTACTTC. This sequence encodes CASSAWASGTYEQYF.

This clone has only one observation. The chain's CDR3 is CSVENSGRGEQYF. The CDR3 DNA sequence: TGCAGCGTTGAGAATAGCGGGAGAGGAGAGCAGTACTTC. The J gene is TRBJ2-7, the V gene TRBV29-1; 9 nucleotides agree with TRBD2. The CDR3 is made up of 13 amino acids. V lost 3 bases to trimming and J lost 7 bases; unmatched junction nucleotides: 7. CDR1 is SQVTM, CDR2 ANQGSEA, per germline.

The chain uses TRBV7-8 and TRBJ1-6, with 8 bases identical to TRBD1. There are 16 residues in the CDR3. The junction had 3 bases not matched to a gene; V was cut back by 5 bases and J by 0 bases. Germline values: CDR1 SGHVS, CDR2 FQNEAQ. CDR3 sequence: CASSTGQGSYNSPLHF. As DNA, the CDR3 is TGTGCCAGCAGCACTGGACAGGGCTCCTATAATTCACCCCTCCACTTT. The full variable domain, with the rest looked up from reference TRBV7-8 and TRBJ1-6, is GAGVSQSPRYKVAKRGQDVALRCDPISGHVSLFWYQQALGQGPEFLTYFQNEAQLDKSGLPSDRFFAERPEGSVSTLKIQRTQQEDSAVYLCASSTGQGSYNSPLHFGNGTRLTVT.

This clone is a singleton in its sample. The V and J genes are TRBV7-9 and TRBJ2-7; TRBD1 might be the D (6 bases). The CDR3 is 15 amino acids. Trimming took 1 base from V and 3 from J, leaving 13 bases between them. Germline loops: CDR1 SEHNR, CDR2 FQNEAQ (reference sequence). CDR3 amino acids: CASSLGTGSVYEQYF. In DNA form, the CDR3 reads TGTGCCAGCAGCTTAGGAACAGGGTCGGTCTACGAGCAGTACTTC. The whole variable domain, remainder taken from reference TRBV7-9 and TRBJ2-7, is DTGVSQNPRHKITKRGQNVTFRCDPISEHNRLYWYRQTLGQGPEFLTYFQNEAQLEKSRLLSDRFSAERPKGSFSTLEIQRTEQGDSAMYLCASSLGTGSVYEQYFGPGTRLTVT.

This chain joins TRBV19 and TRBJ2-7; 8 nucleotides line up with TRBD1. The CDR3 is 16 residues long. CDR1 is LNHDA and CDR2 is SQIVND in the germline V gene (reference sequence). The ends lost 1 base at V and 5 bases at J; junction bases unmatched: 10. The CDR3 sequence is CASSIGQGASTDEQYF. The CDR3 region has the DNA TGTGCCAGTAGTATAGGGCAGGGGGCCTCTACGGACGAGCAGTACTTC.

The genes are TRBV4-1 and TRBJ1-5, with 9 bases fitting TRBD1. V lost 5 bases, J lost 2 bases, and 13 bases stayed unmatched. CDR1 and CDR2 from the germline V gene are MGHRA and YSYEKL. The CDR3 has 18 amino acids. CDR3 loop: CASSNPRPGQGGNQPQHF. The CDR3 nucleotides read TGCGCCAGCAGCAACCCGCGCCCGGGACAGGGAGGCAATCAGCCCCAGCATTTT.

The chain uses TRBV2 and TRBJ1-1; D is unclear. CDR1 and CDR2 from the germline V gene are SNHLY and FYNNEI. The germline V and J ends were trimmed by 6 bases and 1 base, with 15 bases remaining between them. CDR3 length: 15 residues. The CDR3 reads CASRSKGSGNTEAFF. The CDR3 bases are TGTGCCAGCAGATCAAAAGGGAGTGGGAACACTGAAGCTTTCTTT.

J is TRBJ1-3 and V is TRBV2; D may be TRBD1 (5 bases). V lost 6 bases and J lost 4, with 10 bases in between. CDR3 length: 13 amino acids. In germline, CDR1 is SNHLY, CDR2 FYNNEI. CDR3: CASRTVTGNTIYF. The CDR3 DNA is TGTGCCAGCAGGACAGTAACCGGAAACACCATATATTTT.

The rearrangement links TRBV10-3 to TRBJ1-2; the D gene is possibly TRBD1 (5 bases). This CDR3 region has 15 residues. The V gene's germline CDR1 is ENHRY and CDR2 SYGVKD. The germline V and J ends were trimmed by 0 bases and 7 bases, with 15 bases remaining between them. The CDR3 DNA is TGTGCCATCAGTGAGTCTGGTGAAGGAGGGGCTGGCTACACCTTC. Protein sequence: CAISESGEGGAGYTF.

The chain links TRBV10-3 to TRBJ1-4; D remains unclear. V gave up 3 bases and J gave up 4 bases, with 12 bases separating them. In germline, CDR1 is ENHRY, CDR2 SYGVKD. This CDR3 region has 15 residues. In nucleotides, the CDR3 is TGTGCCATCAGTGATGGGCAGACAAATAATGAAAAACTGTTTTTT. Translation gives CAISDGQTNNEKLFF.

This rearrangement joins TRBV6-1 to TRBJ2-7; 9 nucleotides align to TRBD1. Trimming took 3 bases from V and 3 from J; bases not matched to a gene: 9. CDR1 and CDR2 from the germline V gene are MNHNS and SASEGT. The CDR3 has 16 amino acids. This chain's CDR3 is CASSDFEGQGGYEQYF. The CDR3 DNA is TGTGCCAGCAGTGATTTTGAGGGACAGGGTGGCTACGAGCAGTACTTC.

As for this clone: The sample carries other DNA sequences with the same CDR3. J is TRBJ2-7 and V is TRBV27; 9 positions agree with TRBD1. The CDR3 has 13 amino acids. Per germline, CDR1 MNHEY and CDR2 SMNVEV (reference sequence). V lost 6 bases to trimming and J lost 4 bases; unmatched junction nucleotides: 4. The CDR3 sequence: CASSPGQGYEQYF. The CDR3 DNA reads as TGTGCCAGCAGCCCCGGACAGGGGTACGAGCAGTACTTC.

The chain is built from TRBV27 and TRBJ1-6; maybe TRBD1 (6 bases). Germline V gene sequence: CDR1 MNHEY, CDR2 SMNVEV (reference sequence). CDR3 size: 18 residues. V lost 0 bases and J lost 6, with 18 bases in between. CDR3 amino acids: CASSLSLRGGGGNSPLHF. The CDR3 coding sequence is TGTGCCAGCAGTTTATCCCTCCGGGGCGGGGGCGGTAATTCACCCCTCCACTTT.

The chain is built from TRBV4-1 and TRBJ2-5, with 8 bases aligning to TRBD1. J was trimmed by 5 bases and V by 1 base; bases with no gene match: 12. Germline V gene sequence: CDR1 MGHRA, CDR2 YSYEKL. The CDR3 length is 17 residues. The CDR3: CASSQGALDRAGETQYF. Here the CDR3 DNA reads TGCGCCAGCAGCCAAGGTGCATTGGACAGGGCGGGGGAGACCCAGTACTTC.

Only one count was recorded for this clone. The chain recombines TRBV7-6 with TRBJ1-3; 7 nucleotides agree with TRBD1. J was trimmed by 4 bases and V by 2 bases; bases with no gene match: 8. The CDR3 covers 16 residues. The germline CDR1 and CDR2 sequences are SGHVS and FNYEAQ. This CDR3 is CASSLIAGGSGNTIYF. The CDR3 nucleotides are TGTGCCAGCAGCTTAATTGCAGGGGGTTCAGGAAACACCATATATTTT.

This clone was recorded once. The genes are TRBV6-5 and TRBJ2-7, with D perhaps TRBD1 (6 bases). V was shortened by 2 bases and J by 5 bases, with 10 bases between the two germline ends. CDR1 and CDR2 from the germline V gene are MNHEY and SVGAGI. This CDR3 has 13 amino acids. The CDR3, as DNA: TGTGCCAGCAGTTACACAGGGTCCCACGAGCAGTACTTC. This sequence encodes CASSYTGSHEQYF.

This chain connects TRBV9 to TRBJ2-1; D might be TRBD2 (6 bases). The CDR3 runs to 16 residues. Germline CDR1 is SGDLS and CDR2 is YYNGEE. Trimming left V 0 bases short and J 2 bases short, with 12 bases between. CDR3 coding DNA: TGTGCCAGCAGCGTAGGGGCGCGCGGGACCTACAATGAGCAGTTCTTC. Amino acid sequence: CASSVGARGTYNEQFF.

The chain employs TRBV5-1 and TRBJ1-2; possible D gene TRBD1, 6 bases. Germline CDR1 and CDR2: SGHRS and YFSETQ. The CDR3 has 15 residues. Trimming removed 0 bases from V and 3 bases from J, with 12 bases in between. The CDR3 bases are TGCGCCAGCAGCTTGGGGCCAGGGGCCCACTATGGCTACACCTTC. Amino acid sequence: CASSLGPGAHYGYTF.

A few counts support this clone. The rearrangement joins TRBV6-5 to TRBJ2-7, with a tentative D call TRBD1 (6 bases). The length of the CDR3 is 16 residues. In germline, CDR1 is MNHEY, CDR2 SVGAGI. The V end was cut by 0 bases, the J end by 3 bases, with 15 bases between. CDR3 loop: CASSYSKQGWGYEQYF. In DNA form, the CDR3 reads TGTGCCAGCAGTTACTCCAAACAGGGTTGGGGCTACGAGCAGTACTTC.

This clone was counted a single time. The chain uses TRBV7-6 and TRBJ2-3; 8 nucleotides line up with TRBD2. The CDR3 has 15 residues. Germline values: CDR1 SGHVS, CDR2 FNYEAQ. V lost 1 base and J lost 1; bases outside the gene matches: 1. CDR3 sequence: CASSLGREGTDTQYF. The DNA of the CDR3 is TGTGCCAGCAGCTTAGGGCGGGAGGGCACAGATACGCAGTATTTT.

With regard to this clone: Other nucleotide sequences from this sample produce the same CDR3. This sequence joins TRBV5-1 and TRBJ1-6; 10 nucleotides agree with TRBD1. The CDR3 is 14 amino acids. The germline gives CDR1 SGHRS, CDR2 YFSETQ. The trim removed 4 bases at V and 8 bases at J, leaving 3 bases unmatched. This CDR3 reads CASSLGQGDSPLHF. The DNA for the CDR3 is TGCGCCAGCAGCCTAGGACAGGGGGATTCACCCCTCCACTTT.

This clone was found once. V and J are TRBV9 and TRBJ2-6; TRBD1 is a possible D gene (6 bases). The CDR3 totals 16 residues. Germline CDR1 reads SGDLS; CDR2 reads YYNGEE. V was clipped by 0 bases and J by 3 bases, with 10 bases between them. This chain's CDR3 is CASSVASGVGANVLTF. The CDR3 nucleotides are TGTGCCAGCAGCGTAGCATCAGGGGTTGGGGCCAACGTCCTGACTTTC.

The chain joins TRBV30 to TRBJ2-6; TRBD1 matches at 10 bases. There are 20 residues in the CDR3. CDR1 GTSNPN and CDR2 SVGIG come from the germline V gene (reference sequence). J gave up 2 bases and V 4 bases, and 17 bases lay outside the gene matches. CDR3 loop: CAWTTKILRQGATGANVLTF. The CDR3, as DNA: TGTGCCTGGACGACCAAAATCCTGAGACAGGGGGCTACTGGGGCCAACGTCCTGACTTTC.

This chain connects TRBV6-5 to TRBJ2-7; tentatively, D is TRBD1 (5 bases). V lost 6 bases and J 4 bases, leaving 16 bases between the germline ends. CDR1 is MNHEY and CDR2 is SVGAGI in the germline V gene. This CDR3 region has 14 residues. This chain's CDR3 is CASSQRTRSYEQYF. The CDR3 nucleotides read TGTGCCAGCAGCCAAAGGACAAGGTCTTACGAGCAGTACTTC.

The chain uses TRBV19 and TRBJ1-5; D gene uncertain. The germline CDR1 and CDR2 sequences are LNHDA and SQIVND (reference sequence). The CDR3 loop spans 12 amino acids. V was cut by 7 bases and J by 7 bases, with 11 bases left in between. CDR3 DNA: TGTGCCAGTACCCTGGGAGGGCAGCCCCAGCATTTT. This encodes CASTLGGQPQHF.